Here is one TCR beta chain with its context. This clonotype appeared a few times. Its cognate antigen has yet to be identified. Base qualities are not at hand, and no much larger clone is one base apart. The junction shows trimming of 10 bases on V and 2 bases on J, and the gene matches do not reach 10 bases of it. CDR1 and CDR2 are drawn from the germline V gene (reference sequence): WNHNN, SYGVQD. The CDR3 measures 17 amino acids from cysteine to phenylalanine. Only the CDR3 DNA is retained, 51 bases long and in frame from the first base. Every donor was a healthy Caucasian. Miltenyi CD45RO+ enrichment and human naive T-cell isolation kits were used to isolate memory (CD45RO+) and naive T cells from PBMC. The data originate from a study of identical twins (dated by TCRdb to the mid-2010s). About the full investigation: To test whether fetal clonotypes persist, this study deep-sequenced TCR alpha and beta repertoires from monozygotic twins, from unrelated adults of various ages, and from cord blood. Replicate twin experiments were performed at different times using different library preparation protocols to rule out contamination. The study at large found these results: Because the same donors could not be followed over many years, conclusions were based on cross-sectional statistical analysis. Compared with coincidental sharing between unrelated individuals, out-of-frame TCR alpha sequences shared between twins showed an excess of sequences with low generation probability. Zero-insertion analyses could be partly confounded by invariant T cells such as MAIT and iNKT, although diverse VJ usage argued against such confounding for most clonotypes. In monozygotic twins, recombination models systematically underestimated out-of-frame TCR alpha sharing, but the models matched the sharing seen between unrelated individuals. A weaker excess of twin sharing was found in beta out-of-frame sequences because the signal-to-noise ratio was lowered by fewer shared sequences. Fewer insertions were carried by abundant cord blood beta clonotypes, a similar but weaker trend appeared in young adult naive repertoires, and no such trend appeared in memory repertoires.

Receptor amplification or capture employed 5' RACE. TCRdb lists the instrument as Illumina HiSeq 2000. A universal primer binding site was introduced by template switching, and a unique molecular identifier was present in the final cDNA, enabling accurate counting of TCR cDNA molecules. First-strand cDNA for TCR alpha and beta chains was synthesized from specific primers in the conserved constant-segment region. To control for contamination, every cDNA library was double barcoded, receiving both a SMART-Mk sample barcode and Illumina barcodes. Two successive PCR steps introduced TruSeq adapter sequences along with Illumina sample barcodes. The TCR alpha and beta cDNA libraries were sequenced on the Illumina HiSeq platform using custom primers. The source study handled its data this way. MiGEC was used to process raw reads and extract unique molecular identifiers, and MiXCR was used to find CDR3 positions. Recombination models were inferred per individual with the repgenHMM and IGoR tools using an EM algorithm. Shared clonotypes were analyzed with the tcR package in R, and sharing was normalized by the product of cloneset sizes. Out-of-frame nonproductive sequences were analyzed to study raw recombination free of thymic and clonal selection effects. Using fastp trimming at Q25 and MiXCR clonotype assembly, TCRdb reanalyzed the public sequencing data and kept in-frame beta chains. Every entry covers one CDR3 protein and lists the most common genes and DNA from its rows. The V and J calls, along with clone size, are taken from TCRdb and not from the paper's own processing. The sample profile shows under 250,000 distinct CDR3 sequences; less than 10% of them were found once. About 5% of the sample belongs to the ten largest clones.

The sequence derives from a woman between 18 and 29 years old in good health. The chain uses TRBV10-1 and TRBJ2-3; 15 bases in the middle match TRBD2. The sequenced material came from memory (CD45RO+) T cells sorted from blood. This specimen's cell subset or site label, interpreted: CD45RO+ enriched T cells. CDR3 sequence: CATEPGLAGGLTDTQYF. The base sequence is TGCGCCACCGAACCGGGACTAGCGGGAGGCCTCACAGATACGCAGTATTTT.